The clone carrying this T cell receptor (beta chain) has only a few counts. What it binds is unknown. The data stem from a study of T-cell memory formation after mild COVID-19. A single record per CDR3 protein comes from TCRdb applying MiXCR to the 5' RACE reads. The sample lists 340,000 or so distinct CDR3 sequences; approximately 13% were seen once. Germline V gives CDR1 KGHDR, CDR2 SFDVKD. This CDR3 contains 16 residues. V lost 4 bases, J lost 0 bases, and 13 bases lay in between. Study-level findings and limits: Nothing showed for sure that second-wave clones peaking on day 37 were SARS-CoV-2 specific.

The receptor comes from a man aged 18 to 35 who had mild COVID-19 (a few samples of this study predate the infection). Cell type and time point are not known. The V call is TRBV24-1, the J call TRBJ2-3; D not certain. The sample taken for sequencing was PBMCs or a T cell subset sorted from them (not recorded which). Here the CDR3 reads CATSDPRITSTDTQYF. In DNA, the CDR3 is TGTGCCACCAGTGACCCTAGAATAACTAGCACAGATACGCAGTATTTT.